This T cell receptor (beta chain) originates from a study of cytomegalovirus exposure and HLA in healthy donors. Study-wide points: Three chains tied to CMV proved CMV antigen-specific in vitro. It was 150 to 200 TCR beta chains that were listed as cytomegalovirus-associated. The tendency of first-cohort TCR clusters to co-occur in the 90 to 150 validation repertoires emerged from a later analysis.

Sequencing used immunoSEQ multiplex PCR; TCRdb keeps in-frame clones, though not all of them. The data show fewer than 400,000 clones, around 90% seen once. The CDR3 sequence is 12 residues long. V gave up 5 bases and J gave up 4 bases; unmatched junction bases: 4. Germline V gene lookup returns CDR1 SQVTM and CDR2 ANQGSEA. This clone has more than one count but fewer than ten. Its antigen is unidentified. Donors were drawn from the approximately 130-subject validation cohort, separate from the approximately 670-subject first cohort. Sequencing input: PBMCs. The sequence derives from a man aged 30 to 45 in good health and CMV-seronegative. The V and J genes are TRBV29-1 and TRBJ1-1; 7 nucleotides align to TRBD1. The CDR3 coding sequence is TGCAGCGTTACAACAGGGGTCACTGAAGCTTTCTTT. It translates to CSVTTGVTEAFF. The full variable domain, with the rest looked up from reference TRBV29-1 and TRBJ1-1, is SAVISQKPSRDICQRGTSLTIQCQVDSQVTMMFWYRQQPGQSLTLIATANQGSEATYESGFVIDKFPISRPNLTFSTLTVSNMSPEDSSIYLCSVTTGVTEAFFGQGTRLTVV.